These 16 T cell receptor beta chains originate from one sample sequenced in a study of blood T cells in healthy people across ages. Sample-barcoded 5' priming and a J-beta primer mix drove a second PCR of 7 to 11 cycles. A single record per CDR3 protein comes from TCRdb applying MiXCR to the 5' RACE reads. The table lists about a million distinct CDR3 sequences, just over 50% of them singletons. Input material: blood. These receptor sequences come from a woman aged 55-70 years in good health.

J is TRBJ2-7 and V is TRBV28, with 13 nucleotides matching TRBD2. Germline loops: CDR1 MDHEN, CDR2 SYDVKM. There are 17 residues in the CDR3. The V segment lost 6 bases and the J segment 0 bases; nucleotides outside the gene matches: 8. This chain's CDR3 is CASRGTSGAPSSYEQYF. CDR3 in DNA: TGTGCCAGCAGGGGGACTAGCGGGGCCCCCAGCTCCTACGAGCAGTACTTC.

A few counts support this clonotype. The CDR3 sequence: CASSLGVRTETQYF. DNA for the CDR3: TGCGCCAGCAGCTTGGGAGTTCGTACGGAGACCCAGTACTTC. The V and J genes are TRBV5-1 and TRBJ2-5; D is uncertain. Germline CDR1 and CDR2: SGHRS and YFSETQ. This CDR3 comprises 14 residues. Trimming left V 0 bases short and J 5 bases short, with 11 bases between.

In DNA form, the CDR3 reads TGTGCCAGCACCAGACAGTACAATGAGCAGTTCTTC. It yields the protein CASTRQYNEQFF. V is TRBV28 and J is TRBJ2-1, with D maybe TRBD1 (5 bases). V dropped 7 bases and J dropped 4 bases, with 8 bases sitting between them. This CDR3 region has 12 residues. CDR1 and CDR2 from the germline V gene are MDHEN and SYDVKM.

This CDR3 is CANEPGLDYYEQYF. For the CDR3, the DNA is TGTGCCAACGAACCGGGACTTGACTACTACGAGCAGTACTTC. V gene TRBV6-4 combines with J gene TRBJ2-7, with TRBD2 as a possible D gene (6 bases). V lost 10 bases to trimming and J lost 3 bases, with 19 bases between them. The CDR3 is made up of 14 amino acids. Germline CDR1 reads MRHNA; CDR2 reads SNTAGT.

The chain uses TRBV19 and TRBJ1-5; no firm D call. CDR3 length: 14 residues. Germline V lookup: CDR1 LNHDA, CDR2 SQIVND (reference sequence). V lost 4 bases and J lost 2, with 9 bases in between. In DNA, the CDR3 is TGTGCCAGTAGTAGTCAGAGAGGCAATCAGCCCCAGCATTTT. This sequence encodes CASSSQRGNQPQHF.

The chain links TRBV20-1 to TRBJ2-1, with D perhaps matching TRBD2 (5 bases). Germline CDR1 DFQATT, CDR2 SNEGSKA (reference sequence). CDR3 size: 13 residues. Trimming shortened V by 0 bases and J by 7 bases, and 10 bases separated the two germline ends. The CDR3 protein is CSARDHPGNEQFF. For the CDR3, the DNA is TGCAGTGCTAGAGATCATCCGGGGAATGAGCAGTTCTTC.

The chain recombines TRBV5-1 with TRBJ2-1, with 12 bases matching TRBD2. Losses at the gene ends were 3 bases for V and 2 bases for J; bases not matched to a gene: 6. The CDR3 consists of 17 residues. Germline V gives CDR1 SGHRS, CDR2 YFSETQ. This CDR3 is CASSSGTSGRPYNEQFF. The CDR3 bases are TGCGCCAGCAGCTCAGGTACTAGCGGGAGGCCCTACAATGAGCAGTTCTTC. The full variable domain, completed using reference TRBV5-1 and TRBJ2-1, is KAGVTQTPRYLIKTRGQQVTLSCSPISGHRSVSWYQQTPGQGLQFLFEYFSETQRNKGNFPGRFSGRQFSNSRSEMNVSTLELGDSALYLCASSSGTSGRPYNEQFFGPGTRLTVL.

The sample holds a few counts of this clonotype. The V call is TRBV7-6, the J call TRBJ1-2, with 8 bases fitting TRBD1. V gave up 3 bases and J gave up 8 bases; unmatched junction bases: 14. There are 16 residues in the CDR3. In germline, CDR1 is SGHVS, CDR2 FNYEAQ. Here the CDR3 reads CASSFLPGQGDLGYTF. The CDR3 coding sequence is TGTGCCAGCAGCTTCTTACCCGGACAGGGCGATTTGGGCTACACCTTC.

The chain employs TRBV2 and TRBJ2-7; possibly TRBD1 for D (6 bases). The CDR3 is 14 residues long. The germline V gene has CDR1 SNHLY and CDR2 FYNNEI. V lost 3 bases, J lost 0 bases, and 9 bases lay in between. CDR3 in DNA: TGTGCCAGCAGTGACAGGGGAGTCTCCTACGAGCAGTACTTC. It encodes CASSDRGVSYEQYF.

This clonotype was observed at least ten times. This rearrangement joins TRBV29-1 to TRBJ2-7; D might be TRBD1 (6 bases). The CDR3 spans 13 residues. V was clipped by 3 bases and J by 2 bases, with 11 bases between them. Germline CDR1 is SQVTM and CDR2 is ANQGSEA. In DNA form, the CDR3 reads TGCAGCGTTGAGGCTGGACAGACCTACGAGCAGTACTTC. It specifies CSVEAGQTYEQYF.

The V and J genes are TRBV15 and TRBJ2-7; D call uncertain. The germline CDR1 and CDR2 sequences are LNHNV and YYDKDF (reference sequence). The CDR3 is 12 residues long. The V end lost 0 bases, the J end lost 6 bases, and 6 bases lay between the germline ends. As DNA, the CDR3 is TGTGCCACCAGCAGAGATGCATCCGAGCAGTACTTC. Encoded protein: CATSRDASEQYF.

The sample holds a few counts of this clonotype. The chain has TRBV7-2 and TRBJ2-2, with TRBD2 matching 8 bases. The trim removed 2 bases at V and 4 bases at J, leaving 0 bases unmatched. Germline CDR1 SGHTA, CDR2 FQGNSA. This CDR3 comprises 14 residues. CDR3 region: CASSLSGGTGELFF. DNA for the CDR3: TGTGCCAGCAGCTTAAGCGGGGGCACCGGGGAGCTGTTTTTT.

The CDR3 reads CATRDGVVETQYF. The CDR3 DNA follows: TGTGCCACCCGGGACGGGGTTGTAGAGACCCAGTACTTC. The chain recombines TRBV7-9 with TRBJ2-5; D may match TRBD1 or TRBD2 (5 bases each). V gave up 10 bases and J gave up 4 bases, with 16 bases separating them. The CDR3 consists of 13 residues. The germline V gene encodes CDR1 SEHNR and CDR2 FQNEAQ (reference sequence).

This sequence joins TRBV6-5 and TRBJ2-7, with D possibly being TRBD2 (5 bases). CDR1 is MNHEY, CDR2 SVGAGI, per germline. Trimming stripped 2 bases from V and 2 bases from J, with 13 bases between. The CDR3 has 15 residues. CDR3 nucleotides: TGTGCCAGCAGTTACGATCGGGCGGGTGCCTACGAGCAGTACTTC. The encoded protein is CASSYDRAGAYEQYF.

CDR3 sequence: CASSLQVGSYEQYF. CDR3 DNA sequence: TGTGCCAGCAGCCTCCAAGTAGGGTCGTACGAGCAGTACTTC. The chain combines TRBV6-5 with TRBJ2-7, with D unclear. The CDR3 is made up of 14 amino acids. CDR1 MNHEY and CDR2 SVGAGI come from the germline V gene. The V end lost 6 bases, the J end lost 4 bases, and 16 bases lay between the germline ends.

The rearrangement joins TRBV12-3 or TRBV12-4 to TRBJ2-1, with TRBD1 as a possible D gene (5 bases). V shed 4 bases and J shed 0 bases, with 10 bases lying between them. The CDR3 runs to 15 residues. The CDR3 is CASSYTGASYNEQFF. DNA of the CDR3: TGTGCCAGCAGTTATACAGGCGCCTCCTACAATGAGCAGTTCTTC.